The clone carrying this T cell receptor beta chain came up many times. The antigen is not known. This sample was included in a study of regulatory T cells in long-lasting Graves disease. Study-level points and caveats: Persistent patients had more shared public clonotypes (about 2,700) than new patients (around 950).

The CDR3 covers 14 residues. Germline-derived CDR1 and CDR2 are SGDLS and YYNGEE. Trimming stripped 0 bases from V and 0 bases from J, with 7 bases between. The TCR beta library used iRepertoire HTBI primers with Arm-PCR amplification of CDR3. TCRdb analysed the multiplex PCR reads with MiXCR anew, one entry per CDR3 protein. The sample contains roughly 320,000 distinct CDR3 sequences, approximately 15% of which appear only once. As for time point: newly diagnosed GD, antithyroid drugs for less than 3 months. Isolated PBMC RNA provided the starting material for the TCR library. These data were also reused for a study on T cells in Graves' hyperthyroidism and ophthalmopathy.

The chain uses TRBV9 and TRBJ2-7; D gene uncertain. The sample here was peripheral blood mononuclear cells (PBMCs), taken at new diagnosis, from a patient treated with antithyroid drugs. The origin of this receptor is a man in his forties or fifties with Graves disease. The CDR3 reads CASSVDGSSYEQYF. In DNA, the CDR3 is TGTGCCAGCAGCGTAGATGGTAGCTCCTACGAGCAGTACTTC.